This T cell receptor (beta chain) was profiled in a study of cytomegalovirus exposure and HLA in healthy donors. Overall study results and limits: Using the classifier, cytomegalovirus status was reportedly diagnosed with high specificity and sensitivity.

This clone was recorded only once. What it binds is unknown. Assay: immunoSEQ multiplex PCR; the TCRdb copy retains only in-frame clones and omits some. In the table there are around 160,000 clones, over 80% of which are singletons. The CDR3 runs to 19 residues. The ends lost 0 bases at V and 1 base at J; junction bases unmatched: 12. The V gene's germline CDR1 is LGHNA and CDR2 YNFKEQ. The chain is built from TRBV4-2 and TRBJ2-1, with 7 bases fitting TRBD2. The clonotype originates from a man aged 25-45 years in good health and CMV-seropositive. The sequencing sample was made of PBMCs. CDR3 residues: CASSQERQFSGVSYNEQFF. The CDR3 DNA is TGTGCCAGCAGCCAAGAGCGTCAGTTCAGCGGGGTATCCTACAATGAGCAGTTCTTC.